The source of this TCR beta chain is a study of shared clonotypes between healthy human individuals. Libraries were prepared by immunoSEQ multiplex PCR; TCRdb keeps only in-frame clonotypes and omits some of them. The sample has about 96,000 clones; almost 70% are singletons. This CDR3 has 15 amino acids. V lost 0 bases, J lost 4 bases, and 13 bases lay in between. Germline CDR1 SQVTM, CDR2 ANQGSEA. This receptor was taken from a man younger than 45 in good health. The sequencing sample was made of memory CD8+ T cells sorted from blood. Indicated subset: CD45RO+ cells pooled with CCR7-negative TemRA cells. V is TRBV29-1 and J is TRBJ2-1; weak D call: TRBD2 (5 bases). CDR3 nucleotides: TGCAGCGTTGAAGATCTCGGGGATAGTTACAATGAGCAGTTCTTC. This sequence encodes CSVEDLGDSYNEQFF.